This T cell receptor (beta chain) was profiled in a study of response to subunit inactivated influenza vaccine. J lost 2 bases, V lost 4 bases, and 8 bases had no gene match. Germline lookup yields CDR1 SGHRS and CDR2 YFSETQ. The CDR3 has 15 residues. TCRdb reanalysed the RT-PCR reads using MiXCR and keeps one entry per CDR3 protein. The profile shows 250,000 to 350,000 distinct CDR3 sequences, roughly 20% of them singletons. This clonotype was detected a few times. Sequenced material: PBMCs from blood, taken 21 months after vaccination. The chain employs TRBV5-1 and TRBJ1-1, with TRBD1 identical over 7 bases. The receptor was isolated from a man between 50 and 70 years old who received an inactivated influenza vaccine. The CDR3 DNA sequence: TGCGCCAGCAGCCTAGGACAGGCCGTCAACACTGAAGCTTTCTTT. The encoded protein is CASSLGQAVNTEAFF.